This T cell receptor (beta chain) emerged from a study of blood T cell repertoires in COVID-19. Measured with immunoSEQ multiplex PCR; TCRdb has only the in-frame clones, and not every one. The sample lists 90,000 to 120,000 clones, more than 60% occurring once. V was cut by 0 bases and J by 0 bases, with 8 bases left in between. Germline loops: CDR1 GTSNPN, CDR2 SVGIG (reference sequence). The CDR3 contains 14 residues. The chain links TRBV30 to TRBJ1-1; possible D gene TRBD1, 6 bases. The clonotype comes from a man between 65 and 85 years old with active or convalescent COVID-19. Specimen: peripheral blood. CDR3 DNA sequence: TGTGCCTGGAGTGTGTCAGGGGTGAACACTGAAGCTTTCTTT. Its protein product is CAWSVSGVNTEAFF.